A single sample gave rise to the 10 T cell receptor beta chains below, sequenced in a study of blood T cell repertoires in COVID-19. TCRdb keeps only in-frame clones here, not all; method: immunoSEQ multiplex PCR. The sample has around 250,000 clones; approximately 83% are singletons. Sequenced sample: PBMCs or T cells enriched from blood (not recorded which). Receptors were obtained from a woman aged 45-60 years who had recovered from COVID-19.

This chain uses TRBV19 with TRBJ2-2; 10 bases match TRBD2. The CDR3 spans 17 residues. Germline CDR1 and CDR2: LNHDA and SQIVND (reference sequence). With V trimmed by 3 bases and J by 2 bases, 6 bases remained unmatched. The CDR3 DNA reads TGTGCCAGTAGTATTACAGGACTAGCGGCCAACACCGGGGAGCTGTTTTTT. Translation gives CASSITGLAANTGELFF.

The chain combines TRBV2 with TRBJ1-2, with D possibly TRBD1 on 5 matching bases. Germline assignment: CDR1 SNHLY and CDR2 FYNNEI. The V end lost 8 bases, the J end lost 3 bases, and 13 bases lay between the germline ends. The length of the CDR3 is 13 residues. CDR3 in amino acids: CASRTGGYYGYTF. The CDR3 DNA follows: TGTGCCAGCCGTACGGGGGGGTACTATGGCTACACCTTC.

The V gene is TRBV5-1, the J gene TRBJ1-2, with D unclear. The length of the CDR3 is 15 residues. V was pared by 1 base and J by 8 bases, with 18 bases between. Looked up from germline, CDR1 is SGHRS and CDR2 is YFSETQ. CDR3 DNA: TGCGCCAGCAGCTTGTGGGGTGACACCGGGGAAGGCTACACCTTC. Translating gives CASSLWGDTGEGYTF.

The chain links TRBV7-2 to TRBJ2-5, with TRBD2 as a possible D gene (5 bases). Looked up from germline, CDR1 is SGHTA and CDR2 is FQGNSA. With 5 bases removed from V and 5 bases from J, the gap between germline ends came to 18 bases. The CDR3 runs to 15 residues. The CDR3 DNA follows: TGTGCCAGCAGCGCTGATGGTCCCCCGGGGGAGACCCAGTACTTC. It codes for CASSADGPPGETQYF.

The chain recombines TRBV11-2 with TRBJ2-7, with D tentatively TRBD1 (5 bases). Trimming pared 2 bases from V and 0 bases from J, leaving 11 bases between. CDR1 and CDR2 from the germline V gene are SGHAT and FQNNGV. The CDR3 is 15 residues long. The CDR3 region is CASSLIGQLSYEQYF. For the CDR3, the DNA is TGTGCCAGCAGCTTAATTGGACAACTCTCCTACGAGCAGTACTTC.

The chain joins TRBV6-5 to TRBJ2-7; TRBD2 agrees at 14 bases. V was pared by 6 bases and J by 7 bases, with 8 bases of the junction left unmatched. The CDR3 is 15 residues long. Per germline, CDR1 MNHEY and CDR2 SVGAGI. CDR3 loop: CASSSGGLAGGEQYF. The CDR3, as DNA: TGTGCCAGCAGCTCGGGAGGACTAGCGGGAGGTGAGCAGTACTTC.

The chain couples TRBV12-3 or TRBV12-4 to TRBJ1-2; D is perhaps TRBD1 (5 bases). The CDR3 covers 11 residues. The V and J ends lost 2 bases and 7 bases respectively, with 5 bases between them. CDR3 in amino acids: CASSLRGGYTF. In DNA form, the CDR3 reads TGTGCCAGCAGTTTAAGGGGTGGCTACACCTTC.

This clone appeared a few times. The V and J genes are TRBV28 and TRBJ1-1; possible D gene TRBD1, 6 bases. The CDR3 consists of 13 residues. Germline lookup yields CDR1 MDHEN and CDR2 SYDVKM. V lost 4 bases, J lost 8 bases, and 14 bases lay in between. The CDR3 reads CASSYRVVVEAFF. In DNA, the CDR3 is TGTGCCAGCAGTTACAGGGTTGTTGTGGAAGCTTTCTTT.

This sequence joins TRBV7-6 and TRBJ2-1, with 9 bases that match TRBD2. The CDR3 contains 16 residues. V shed 1 base, J shed 3 bases, and the junction held 4 bases outside the gene matches. Germline V gene data show CDR1 as SGHVS and CDR2 as FNYEAQ. Here the CDR3 DNA reads TGTGCCAGCAGCTTAGTCACAGCGGGAGGCTACAATGAGCAGTTCTTC. Amino acid sequence: CASSLVTAGGYNEQFF.

V is TRBV14 and J is TRBJ2-7, with TRBD2 as a possible D gene (5 bases). Deletions cut 3 bases from V and 4 bases from J, with 16 bases between. Germline lookup yields CDR1 SGHDN and CDR2 FVKESK. The CDR3 contains 15 residues. This CDR3 reads CASSQRRRDGYEQYF. DNA of the CDR3: TGTGCCAGCAGCCAGCGAAGACGGGATGGGTACGAGCAGTACTTC.